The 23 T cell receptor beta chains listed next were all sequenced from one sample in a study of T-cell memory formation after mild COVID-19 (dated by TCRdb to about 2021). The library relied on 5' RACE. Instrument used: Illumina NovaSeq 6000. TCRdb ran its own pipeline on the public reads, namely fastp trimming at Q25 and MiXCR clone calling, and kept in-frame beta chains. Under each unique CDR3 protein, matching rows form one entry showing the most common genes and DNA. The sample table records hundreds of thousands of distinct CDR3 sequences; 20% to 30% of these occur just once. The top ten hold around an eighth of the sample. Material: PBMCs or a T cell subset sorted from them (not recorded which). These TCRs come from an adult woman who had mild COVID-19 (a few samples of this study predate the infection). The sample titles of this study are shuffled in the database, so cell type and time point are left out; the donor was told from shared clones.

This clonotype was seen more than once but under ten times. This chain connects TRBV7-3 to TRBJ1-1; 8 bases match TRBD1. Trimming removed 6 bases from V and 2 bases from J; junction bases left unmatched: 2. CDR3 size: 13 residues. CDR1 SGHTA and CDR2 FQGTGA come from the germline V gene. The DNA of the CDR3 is TGTGCCAGCAGACAGGGGGAAAACACTGAAGCTTTCTTT. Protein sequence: CASRQGENTEAFF. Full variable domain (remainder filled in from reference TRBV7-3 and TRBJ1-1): GAGVSQTPSNKVTEKGKYVELRCDPISGHTALYWYRQSLGQGPEFLIYFQGTGAADDSGLPNDRFFAVRPEGSVSTLKIQRTERGDSAVYLCASRQGENTEAFFGQGTRLTVV.

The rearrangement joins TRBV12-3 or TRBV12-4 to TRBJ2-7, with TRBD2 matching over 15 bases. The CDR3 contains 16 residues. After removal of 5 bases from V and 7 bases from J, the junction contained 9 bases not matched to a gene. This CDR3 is CASSPRGLAGGEEQYF. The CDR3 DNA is TGTGCCAGCAGTCCCCGGGGACTAGCGGGGGGTGAGGAGCAGTACTTC.

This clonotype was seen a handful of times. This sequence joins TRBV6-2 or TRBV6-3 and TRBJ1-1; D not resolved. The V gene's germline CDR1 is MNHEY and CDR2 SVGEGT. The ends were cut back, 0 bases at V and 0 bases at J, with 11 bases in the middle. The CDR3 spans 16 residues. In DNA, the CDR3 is TGTGCCAGCAGTTACTCCTACAGCGACATGAACACTGAAGCTTTCTTT. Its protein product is CASSYSYSDMNTEAFF.

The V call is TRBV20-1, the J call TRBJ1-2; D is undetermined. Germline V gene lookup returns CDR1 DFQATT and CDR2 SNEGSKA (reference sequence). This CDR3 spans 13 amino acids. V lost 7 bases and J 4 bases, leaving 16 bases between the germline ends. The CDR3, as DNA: TGCAGTGTTGGCCAGGTCGTGACCTATGGCTACACCTTC. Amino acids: CSVGQVVTYGYTF.

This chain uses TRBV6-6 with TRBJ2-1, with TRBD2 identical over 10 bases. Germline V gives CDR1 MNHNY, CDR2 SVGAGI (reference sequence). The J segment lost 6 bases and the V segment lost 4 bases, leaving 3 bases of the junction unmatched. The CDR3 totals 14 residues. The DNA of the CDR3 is TGTGCCAGCAGTTCAGCGGGAGGGCCCAATGAGCAGTTCTTC. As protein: CASSSAGGPNEQFF.

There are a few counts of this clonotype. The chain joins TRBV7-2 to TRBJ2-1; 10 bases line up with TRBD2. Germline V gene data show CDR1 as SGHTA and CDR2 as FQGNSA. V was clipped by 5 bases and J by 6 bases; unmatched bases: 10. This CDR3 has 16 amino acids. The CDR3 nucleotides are TGTGCCAGCAGCAAACCTCTAGCGGGAGCTGGCAATGAGCAGTTCTTC. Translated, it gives CASSKPLAGAGNEQFF. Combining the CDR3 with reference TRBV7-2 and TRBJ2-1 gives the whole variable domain GAGVSQSPSNKVTEKGKDVELRCDPISGHTALYWYRQSLGQGLEFLIYFQGNSAPDKSGLPSDRFSAERTGGSVSTLTIQRTQQEDSAVYLCASSKPLAGAGNEQFFGPGTRLTVL.

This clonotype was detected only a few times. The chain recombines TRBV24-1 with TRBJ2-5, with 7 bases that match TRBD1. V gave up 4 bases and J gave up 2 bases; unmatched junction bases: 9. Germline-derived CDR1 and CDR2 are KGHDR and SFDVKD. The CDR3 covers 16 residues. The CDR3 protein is CATSESGTVFQETQYF. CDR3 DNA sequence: TGTGCCACCAGTGAATCCGGGACAGTGTTTCAAGAGACCCAGTACTTC.

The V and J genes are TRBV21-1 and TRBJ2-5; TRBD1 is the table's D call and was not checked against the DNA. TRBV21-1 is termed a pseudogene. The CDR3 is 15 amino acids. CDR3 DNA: TGTGCCAGCACCCCGGGACAGGGAGAGGAAGAGACCCAGTACTTC. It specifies CASTPGQGEEETQYF.

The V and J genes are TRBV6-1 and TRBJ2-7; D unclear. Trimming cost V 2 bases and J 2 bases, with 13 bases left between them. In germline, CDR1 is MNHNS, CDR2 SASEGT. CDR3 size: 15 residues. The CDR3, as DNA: TGTGCCAGCAGTGAAAGGCAGCTAACCACCTACGAGCAGTACTTC. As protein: CASSERQLTTYEQYF.

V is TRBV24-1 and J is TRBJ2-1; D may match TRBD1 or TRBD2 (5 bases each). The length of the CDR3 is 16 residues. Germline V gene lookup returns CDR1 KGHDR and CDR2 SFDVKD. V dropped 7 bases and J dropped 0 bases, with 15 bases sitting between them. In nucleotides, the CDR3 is TGTGCCACCAGCCCGGGGCAGGGTCCCTCCTACAATGAGCAGTTCTTC. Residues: CATSPGQGPSYNEQFF.

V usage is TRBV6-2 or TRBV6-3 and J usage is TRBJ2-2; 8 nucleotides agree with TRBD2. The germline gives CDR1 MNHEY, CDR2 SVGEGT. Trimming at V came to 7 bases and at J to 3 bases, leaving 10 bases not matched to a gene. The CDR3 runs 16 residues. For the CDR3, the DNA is TGTGCCAGCAAAGAGGGACTAGAGGATGACACCGGGGAGCTGTTTTTT. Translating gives CASKEGLEDDTGELFF.

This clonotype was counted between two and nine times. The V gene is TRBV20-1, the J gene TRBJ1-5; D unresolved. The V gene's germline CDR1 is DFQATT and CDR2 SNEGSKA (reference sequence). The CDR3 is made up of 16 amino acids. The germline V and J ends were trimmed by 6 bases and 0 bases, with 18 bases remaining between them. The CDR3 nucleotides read TGCAGTGCATTAGAGGTGGTCAGTTCTAGCAATCAGCCCCAGCATTTT. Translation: CSALEVVSSSNQPQHF.

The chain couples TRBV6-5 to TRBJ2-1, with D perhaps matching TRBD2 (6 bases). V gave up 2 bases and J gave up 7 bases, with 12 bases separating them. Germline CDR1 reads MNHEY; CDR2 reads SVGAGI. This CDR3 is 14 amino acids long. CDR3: CASSYDRGRNEQFF. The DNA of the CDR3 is TGTGCCAGCAGTTACGACCGGGGGAGGAATGAGCAGTTCTTC.

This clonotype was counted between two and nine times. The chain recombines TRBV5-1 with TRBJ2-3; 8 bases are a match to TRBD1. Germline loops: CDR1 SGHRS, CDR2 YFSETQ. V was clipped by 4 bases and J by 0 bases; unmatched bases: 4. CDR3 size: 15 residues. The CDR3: CASSPYRGSTDTQYF. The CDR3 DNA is TGCGCCAGCAGCCCATACAGGGGGAGCACAGATACGCAGTATTTT.

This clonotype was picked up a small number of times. CDR3 loop: CASSRRFRDEQYF. The CDR3 DNA reads as TGTGCCAGCAGCCGAAGGTTCCGGGACGAGCAGTACTTC. V and J are TRBV6-1 and TRBJ2-7; D ambiguous. The germline V and J ends were trimmed by 6 bases and 5 bases, with 14 bases remaining between them. The CDR3 covers 13 residues. Germline V gene sequence: CDR1 MNHNS, CDR2 SASEGT.

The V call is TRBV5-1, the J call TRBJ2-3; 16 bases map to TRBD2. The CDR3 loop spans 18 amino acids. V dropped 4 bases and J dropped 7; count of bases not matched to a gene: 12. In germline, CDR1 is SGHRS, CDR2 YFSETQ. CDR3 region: CASSPGTSGRAVENTQYF. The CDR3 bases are TGCGCCAGCAGCCCTGGGACTAGCGGGAGGGCTGTGGAAAATACGCAGTATTTT.

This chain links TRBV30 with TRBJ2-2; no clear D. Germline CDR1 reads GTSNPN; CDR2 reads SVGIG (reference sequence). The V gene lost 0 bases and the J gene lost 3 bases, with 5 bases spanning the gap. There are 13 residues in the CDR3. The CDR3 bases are TGTGCCTGGAGTGTACTTGACACCGGGGAGCTGTTTTTT. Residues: CAWSVLDTGELFF.

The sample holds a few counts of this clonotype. The CDR3 spells CASSDNLGNTEAFF. The DNA for the CDR3 is TGTGCCAGCAGCGACAATTTAGGGAACACTGAAGCTTTCTTT. This rearrangement joins TRBV12-3 or TRBV12-4 to TRBJ1-1; D is undetermined. The germline V and J ends were trimmed by 6 bases and 1 base, with 12 bases remaining between them. CDR3 size: 14 residues.

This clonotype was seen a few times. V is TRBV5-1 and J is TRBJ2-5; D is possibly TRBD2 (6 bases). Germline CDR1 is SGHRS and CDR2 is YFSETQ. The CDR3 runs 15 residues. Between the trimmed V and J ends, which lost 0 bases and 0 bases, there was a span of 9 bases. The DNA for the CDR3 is TGCGCCAGCAGCTTGGGCGGAGGGGACCAAGAGACCCAGTACTTC. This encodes CASSLGGGDQETQYF.

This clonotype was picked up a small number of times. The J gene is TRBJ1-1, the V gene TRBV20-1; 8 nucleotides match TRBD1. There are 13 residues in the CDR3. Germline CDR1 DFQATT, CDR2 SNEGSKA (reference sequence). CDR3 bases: TGCAGGAGCCGACAGGGGATGAACACTGAAGCTTTCTTT. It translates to CRSRQGMNTEAFF.

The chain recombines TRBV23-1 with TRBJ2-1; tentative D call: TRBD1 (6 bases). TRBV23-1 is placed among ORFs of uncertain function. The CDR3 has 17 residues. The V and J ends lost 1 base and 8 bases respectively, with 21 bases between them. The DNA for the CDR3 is TGCGCCAGCAGTCAATGGGGTGGGGGCGCGAAGAAGGATGAGCAGTTCTTC. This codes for CASSQWGGGAKKDEQFF.

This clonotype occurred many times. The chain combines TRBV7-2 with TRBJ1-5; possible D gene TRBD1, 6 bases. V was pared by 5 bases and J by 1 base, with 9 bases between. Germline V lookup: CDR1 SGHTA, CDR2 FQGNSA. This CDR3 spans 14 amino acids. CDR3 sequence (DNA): TGTGCCAGCAGCATCGGACAGAGCAATCAGCCCCAGCATTTT. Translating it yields CASSIGQSNQPQHF.

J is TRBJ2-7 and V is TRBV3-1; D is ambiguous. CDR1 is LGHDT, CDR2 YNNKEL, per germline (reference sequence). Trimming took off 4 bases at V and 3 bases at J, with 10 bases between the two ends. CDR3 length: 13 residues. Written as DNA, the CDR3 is TGTGCCAGCAGCCGCACCGTTTTCTACGAGCAGTACTTC. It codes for CASSRTVFYEQYF.